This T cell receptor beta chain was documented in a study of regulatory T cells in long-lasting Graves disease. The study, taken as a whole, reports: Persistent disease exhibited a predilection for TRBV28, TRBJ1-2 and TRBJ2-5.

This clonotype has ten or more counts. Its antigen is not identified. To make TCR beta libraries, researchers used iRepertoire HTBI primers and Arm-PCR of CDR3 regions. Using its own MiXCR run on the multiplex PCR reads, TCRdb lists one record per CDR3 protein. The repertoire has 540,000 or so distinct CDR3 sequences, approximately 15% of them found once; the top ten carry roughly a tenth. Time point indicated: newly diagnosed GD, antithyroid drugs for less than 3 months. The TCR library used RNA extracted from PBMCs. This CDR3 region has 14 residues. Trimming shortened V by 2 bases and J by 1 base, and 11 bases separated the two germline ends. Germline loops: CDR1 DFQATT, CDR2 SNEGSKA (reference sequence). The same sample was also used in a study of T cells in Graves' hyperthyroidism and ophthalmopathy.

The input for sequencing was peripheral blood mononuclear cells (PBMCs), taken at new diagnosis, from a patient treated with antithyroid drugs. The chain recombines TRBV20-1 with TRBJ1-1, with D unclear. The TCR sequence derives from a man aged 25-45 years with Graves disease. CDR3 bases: TGCAGTGCTAGAAAGTCTCATGGGAACACTGAAGCTTTCTTT. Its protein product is CSARKSHGNTEAFF.